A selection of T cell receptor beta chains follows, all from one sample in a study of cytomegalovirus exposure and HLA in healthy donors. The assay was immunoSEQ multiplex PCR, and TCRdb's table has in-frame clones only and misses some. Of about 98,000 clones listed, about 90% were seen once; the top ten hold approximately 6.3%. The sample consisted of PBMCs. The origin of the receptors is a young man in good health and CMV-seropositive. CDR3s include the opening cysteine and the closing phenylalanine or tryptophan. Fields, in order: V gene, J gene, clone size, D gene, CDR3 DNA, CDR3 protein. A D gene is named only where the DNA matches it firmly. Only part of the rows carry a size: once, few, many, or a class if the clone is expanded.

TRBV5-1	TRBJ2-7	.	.	TGCGCCAGCAGCTTGGACAGTAACTCCTACGAGCAGTACTTC	CASSLDSNSYEQYF
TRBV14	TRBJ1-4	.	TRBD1	TGTGCCAGCAGCCAAACCGGGACAGGACGAGAAAAACTGTTTTTT	CASSQTGTGREKLFF
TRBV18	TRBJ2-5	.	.	TGTGCCAGCTCACCAAATAGCGCTACGGAGACCCAGTACTTC	CASSPNSATETQYF
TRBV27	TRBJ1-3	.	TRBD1	TGTGCCAGCAGTTCCACTACCGGGACAGGGGCAATCTCTGGAAACACCATATATTTT	CASSSTTGTGAISGNTIYF
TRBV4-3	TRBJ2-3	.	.	TGCGCCAGCAGCCAAGATCTCGATAGCGTGAGCACAGATACGCAGTATTTT	CASSQDLDSVSTDTQYF
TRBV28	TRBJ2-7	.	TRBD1	TGTGCCAGCAGTTTAGGGGACAGGGGCCTTGGCCAGGCATTC	CASSLGDRGLGQAF
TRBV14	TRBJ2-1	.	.	TGTGCCAGCAGCCGAGACACTGTCTCCTACAATGAGCAGTTCTTC	CASSRDTVSYNEQFF
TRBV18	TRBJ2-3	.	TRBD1	TGTGCCAGCTCACCCTTCGAGACAGGGTCGGTAGATACGCAGTATTTT	CASSPFETGSVDTQYF
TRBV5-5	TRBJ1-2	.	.	TGTGCCAGCAGCTTCGAGATCGGCTACACCTTC	CASSFEIGYTF
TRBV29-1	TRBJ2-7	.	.	TGCAGCGTTGAAGAGGGGAGAAACGAGCAGTACTTC	CSVEEGRNEQYF
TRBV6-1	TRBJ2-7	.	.	TGTGCCAGCATAAACTACGAGCAGTACTTC	CASINYEQYF
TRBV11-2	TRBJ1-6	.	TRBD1	TGTGCCAGCAGCAGGACAGGGAATAATTCACCCCTCCACTTT	CASSRTGNNSPLHF
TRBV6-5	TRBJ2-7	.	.	TGTGCCAGCAGAATAGCGGAAAGCTCCTACGAGCAGTACTTC	CASRIAESSYEQYF
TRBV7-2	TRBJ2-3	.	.	TGTGCCAGCCCGAGGTTTGACCTAGCGCTTAGCAGCACAGATACGCAGTATTTT	CASPRFDLALSSTDTQYF
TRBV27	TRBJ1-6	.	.	TGTGCCAGCAGTTTGCGGGGGGCGAGCAATTCACCCCTCCACTTT	CASSLRGASNSPLHF
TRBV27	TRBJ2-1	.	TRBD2	TGTGCCAGCAGTCAGGAAGCGGGAGGGCTATACAATGAGCAGTTCTTC	CASSQEAGGLYNEQFF
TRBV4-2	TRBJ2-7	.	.	TGTGCCAGCAGCCAAGACAGGTACGAGCAGTACTTC	CASSQDRYEQYF
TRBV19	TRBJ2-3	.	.	TGTGCCAGTACCATCGGGACACGGAGCACAGATACGCAGTATTTT	CASTIGTRSTDTQYF
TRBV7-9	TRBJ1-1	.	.	TGTGCCAGCACCCAGAACAGGGTCAGGTCCCCTGAAGCTTTCTTT	CASTQNRVRSPEAFF
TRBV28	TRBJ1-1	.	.	TGTGCCAGCAGTTTACCCCAGAACACTGAAGCTTTCTTT	CASSLPQNTEAFF
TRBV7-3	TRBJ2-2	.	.	TGTGCCAGCAGCTTAAGGGGAGGAGACACCGGGGAGCTGTTTTTT	CASSLRGGDTGELFF
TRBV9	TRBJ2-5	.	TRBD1	TGTGCCAGCAGCGAGACAGGGGTGGAGACCCAGTACTTC	CASSETGVETQYF
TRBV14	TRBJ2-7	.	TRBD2	TGTGCCAGCAGCAAGAGCGGGGGGGCGTGGGAGCAGTACTTC	CASSKSGGAWEQYF
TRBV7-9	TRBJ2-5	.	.	TGTGCCAGCAGCTTAGTATCGGGGCAAGAGACCCAGTACTTC	CASSLVSGQETQYF
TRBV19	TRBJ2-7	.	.	TGTGCCAGTAGTATAGACACGGACAGTTTTTACGAGCAGTACTTC	CASSIDTDSFYEQYF
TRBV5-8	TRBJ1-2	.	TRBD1	TGTGCCAGCAGCTTGGATGGGGCAGGGGGCGCTTCTGATGGCTACACCTTC	CASSLDGAGGASDGYTF
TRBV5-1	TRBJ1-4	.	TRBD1	TGCGCCAGCAGCTCAAGTACCGGGACAGGACAGGAAAAACTGTTTTTT	CASSSSTGTGQEKLFF
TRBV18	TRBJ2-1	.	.	TGTGCCAGCTCACTCCTGCCGGGTGGGGCCGTAGGCAATGAGCAGTTCTTC	CASSLLPGGAVGNEQFF
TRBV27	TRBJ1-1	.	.	TGTGCCAGCAGCGTGCGTGGGAGTAAAGATGAAGCTTTCTTT	CASSVRGSKDEAFF
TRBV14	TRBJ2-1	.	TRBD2	TGTGCCAGCAGCCAAGATGGTCCTTGGAGACTAGCGGGGGACAATGAGCAGTTCTTC	CASSQDGPWRLAGDNEQFF
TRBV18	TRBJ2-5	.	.	TGTGCCAGCTCACTGGCAGGGTGGGAGACCCAGTACTTC	CASSLAGWETQYF
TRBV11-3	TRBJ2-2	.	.	TGTGCCAGCAGACCCGCAGGGACCGGGGAGCTGTTTTTT	CASRPAGTGELFF
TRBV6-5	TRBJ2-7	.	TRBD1	TGTGCCAGCCTCCCGGGACAGGGGCACGAGCAGTACTTC	CASLPGQGHEQYF
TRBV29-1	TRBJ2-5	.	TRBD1	TGCAGCGTTGAATATTGGGACAGGGAGGAGACCCAGTACTTC	CSVEYWDREETQYF
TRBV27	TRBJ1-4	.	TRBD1	TGTGCCAGCAGTTCAGGACAGGACCTTAATGAAAAACTGTTTTTT	CASSSGQDLNEKLFF
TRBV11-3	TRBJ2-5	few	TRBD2	TGTGCCAGCAGCCCGACTAGCGGGGGGGGGACCCAGTACTTC	CASSPTSGGGTQYF